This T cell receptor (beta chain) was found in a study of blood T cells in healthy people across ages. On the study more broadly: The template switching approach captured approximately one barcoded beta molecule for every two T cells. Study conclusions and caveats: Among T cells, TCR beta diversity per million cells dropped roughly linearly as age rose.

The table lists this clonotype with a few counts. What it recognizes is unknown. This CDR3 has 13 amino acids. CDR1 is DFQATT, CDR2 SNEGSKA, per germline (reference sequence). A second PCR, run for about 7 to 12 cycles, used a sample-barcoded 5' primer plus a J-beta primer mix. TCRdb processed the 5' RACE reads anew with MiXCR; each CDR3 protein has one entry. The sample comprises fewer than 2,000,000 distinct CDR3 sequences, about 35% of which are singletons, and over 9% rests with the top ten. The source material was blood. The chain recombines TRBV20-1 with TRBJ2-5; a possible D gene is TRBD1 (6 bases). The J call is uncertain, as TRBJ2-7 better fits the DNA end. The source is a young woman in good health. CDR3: CSAPGGGLGEQYF. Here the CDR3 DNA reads TGCAGTGCTCCTGGGGGCGGCCTGGGCGAGCAGTACTTC.